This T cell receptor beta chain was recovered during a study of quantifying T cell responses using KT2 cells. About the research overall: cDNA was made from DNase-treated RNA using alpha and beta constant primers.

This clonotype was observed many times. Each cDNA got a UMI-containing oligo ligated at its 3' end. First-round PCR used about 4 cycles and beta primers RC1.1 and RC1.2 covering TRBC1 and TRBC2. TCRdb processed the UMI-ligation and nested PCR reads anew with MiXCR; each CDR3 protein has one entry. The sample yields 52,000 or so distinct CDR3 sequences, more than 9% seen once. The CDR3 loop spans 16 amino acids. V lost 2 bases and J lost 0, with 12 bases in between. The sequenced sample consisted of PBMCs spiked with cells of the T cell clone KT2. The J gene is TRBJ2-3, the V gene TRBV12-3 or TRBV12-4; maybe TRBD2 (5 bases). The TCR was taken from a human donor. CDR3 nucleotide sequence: TGTGCCAGCAGTTTATTGGAGCGGCTAAGCACAGATACGCAGTATTTT. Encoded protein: CASSLLERLSTDTQYF.